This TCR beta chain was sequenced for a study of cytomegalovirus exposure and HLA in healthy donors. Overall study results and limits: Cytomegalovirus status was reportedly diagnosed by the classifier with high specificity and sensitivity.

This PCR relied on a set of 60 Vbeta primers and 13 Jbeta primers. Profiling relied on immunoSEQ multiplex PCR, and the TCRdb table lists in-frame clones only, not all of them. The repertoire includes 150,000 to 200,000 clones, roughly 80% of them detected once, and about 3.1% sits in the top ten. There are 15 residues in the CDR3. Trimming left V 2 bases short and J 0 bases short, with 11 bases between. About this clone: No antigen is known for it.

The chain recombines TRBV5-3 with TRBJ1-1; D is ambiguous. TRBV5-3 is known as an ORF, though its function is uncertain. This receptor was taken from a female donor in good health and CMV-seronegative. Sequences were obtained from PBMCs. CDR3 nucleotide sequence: TGTGCCAGAAGCTTAAGACACCCCATGAACACTGAAGCTTTCTTT. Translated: CARSLRHPMNTEAFF.